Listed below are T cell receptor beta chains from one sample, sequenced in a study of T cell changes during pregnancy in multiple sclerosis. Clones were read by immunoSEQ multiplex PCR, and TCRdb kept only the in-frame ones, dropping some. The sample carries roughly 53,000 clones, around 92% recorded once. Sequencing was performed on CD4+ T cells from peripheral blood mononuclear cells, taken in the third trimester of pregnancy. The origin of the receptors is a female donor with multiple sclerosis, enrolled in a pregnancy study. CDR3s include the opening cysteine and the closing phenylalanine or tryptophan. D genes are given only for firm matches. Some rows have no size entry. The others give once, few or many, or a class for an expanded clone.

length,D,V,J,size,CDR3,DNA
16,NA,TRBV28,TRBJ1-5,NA,CASSPPGRRWYQPQHF,TGTGCCAGCAGTCCCCCGGGGAGGCGGTGGTATCAGCCCCAGCATTTT
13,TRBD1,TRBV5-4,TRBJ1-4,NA,CASSDQGDEKLFF,TGTGCCAGCAGCGACCAGGGGGATGAAAAACTGTTTTTT
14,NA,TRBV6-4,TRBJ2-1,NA,CASSVRIRSNEQFF,TGTGCCAGCAGTGTTCGAATTCGGAGCAATGAGCAGTTCTTC
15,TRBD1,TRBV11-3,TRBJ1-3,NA,CASSPGQGPGNTIYF,TGTGCCAGCAGCCCGGGACAGGGCCCTGGAAACACCATATATTTT
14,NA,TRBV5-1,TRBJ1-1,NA,CASSLVSGNTEAFF,TGCGCCAGCAGCTTGGTTTCAGGGAACACTGAAGCTTTCTTT
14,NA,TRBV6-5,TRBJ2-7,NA,CASSATGPDSGQYF,TGTGCCAGCAGCGCTACAGGCCCAGACTCGGGGCAGTACTTC
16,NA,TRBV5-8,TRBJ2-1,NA,CASSLGQLRGYNEQFF,TGTGCCAGCAGCTTGGGACAGCTCCGGGGGTACAATGAGCAGTTCTTC
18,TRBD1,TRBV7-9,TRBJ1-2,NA,CASSLGSAQRGQYYGYTF,TGTGCCAGCAGCTTAGGGTCGGCCCAGAGGGGGCAGTACTATGGCTACACCTTC
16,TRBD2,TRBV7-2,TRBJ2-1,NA,CASSFLAGSSYNEQFF,TGTGCCAGCAGCTTTTTAGCGGGTTCTTCCTACAATGAGCAGTTCTTC
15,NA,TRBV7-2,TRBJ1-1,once,CASSSLDTPNTEAFF,TGTGCCAGCAGCTCTCTTGACACCCCGAACACTGAAGCTTTCTTT
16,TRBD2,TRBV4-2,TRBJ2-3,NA,CASSQEGLAGPDTQYF,TGTGCCAGCAGCCAAGAGGGGTTAGCGGGACCAGATACGCAGTATTTT
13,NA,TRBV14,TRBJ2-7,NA,CASSQAIAGEQYF,TGTGCCAGCAGCCAAGCGATAGCCGGGGAGCAGTACTTC
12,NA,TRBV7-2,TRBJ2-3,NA,CASSLIGDTQYF,TGTGCCAGCAGCTTAATCGGGGATACGCAGTATTTT
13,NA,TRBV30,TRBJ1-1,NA,CAWSPDRGTEAFF,TGTGCCTGGAGTCCTGACCGGGGCACTGAAGCTTTCTTT
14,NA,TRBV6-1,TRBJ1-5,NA,CASRSAGSNQPQHF,TGTGCCAGCAGGTCGGCAGGGTCGAATCAGCCCCAGCATTTT
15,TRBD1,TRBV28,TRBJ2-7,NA,CASSDPGQGGSQQYF,TGTGCCAGCAGTGACCCGGGACAGGGGGGGTCACAGCAGTACTTC
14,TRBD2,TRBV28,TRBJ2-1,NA,CASRLAGVYNEQFF,TGTGCCAGCAGACTAGCGGGAGTTTACAATGAGCAGTTCTTC
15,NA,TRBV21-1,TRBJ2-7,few,CASSKRRQGPYEQYF,TGTGCCAGCAGCAAACGAAGACAGGGGCCCTACGAGCAGTACTTC
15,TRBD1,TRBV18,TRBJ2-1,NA,CASSHAPGQYNEQFF,TGTGCCAGCTCGCACGCGCCGGGACAGTACAATGAGCAGTTCTTC
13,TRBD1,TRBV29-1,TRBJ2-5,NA,CSVRQGAGETQYF,TGCAGCGTCCGACAGGGGGCGGGAGAGACCCAGTACTTC
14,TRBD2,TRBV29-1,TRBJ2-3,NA,CSAGWGGSTDTQYF,TGCAGCGCCGGATGGGGAGGGAGCACAGATACGCAGTATTTT
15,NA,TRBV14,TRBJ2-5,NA,CASSQTGQIKETQYF,TGTGCCAGCAGCCAGACCGGACAGATCAAAGAGACCCAGTACTTC
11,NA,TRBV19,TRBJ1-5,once,CASSIGGPQHF,TGTGCCAGTAGTATTGGAGGGCCCCAGCATTTT
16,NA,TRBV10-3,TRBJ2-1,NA,CAISERGAPTYNEQFF,TGTGCCATCAGTGAGCGGGGAGCCCCCACCTACAATGAGCAGTTCTTC
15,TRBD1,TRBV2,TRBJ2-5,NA,CASSLGQGFKETQYF,TGTGCCAGCAGCCTGGGACAGGGGTTTAAGGAGACCCAGTACTTC
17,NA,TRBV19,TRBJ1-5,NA,CASSNTKTGTHHQPQHF,TGTGCCAGTAGCAACACCAAAACTGGGACACACCATCAGCCCCAGCATTTT
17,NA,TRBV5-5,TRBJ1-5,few,CASSLGWLGRGDQPQHF,TGTGCCAGCAGCCTTGGGTGGTTAGGTAGGGGTGATCAGCCCCAGCATTTT
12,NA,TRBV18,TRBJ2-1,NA,CASSTPQQQQFF,TGTGCCAGCTCAACACCACAGCAACAGCAGTTCTTC
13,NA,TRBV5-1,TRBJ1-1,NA,CASSYPGVTEAFF,TGCGCCAGCAGCTATCCAGGGGTGACTGAAGCTTTCTTT
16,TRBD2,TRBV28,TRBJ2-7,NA,CASSTPTSGTSGEQYF,TGTGCCAGCAGTACTCCGACTAGCGGGACGTCTGGCGAGCAGTACTTC
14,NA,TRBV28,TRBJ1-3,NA,CASSSGEPGNTIYF,TGTGCCAGCAGTTCAGGGGAACCTGGAAACACCATATATTTT
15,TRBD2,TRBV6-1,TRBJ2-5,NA,CASSSGTSEGETQYF,TGTGCCAGCAGTTCCGGGACTAGCGAAGGAGAGACCCAGTACTTC
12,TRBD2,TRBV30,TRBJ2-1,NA,CAWTSGSHEQFF,TGTGCCTGGACTAGCGGGAGCCATGAGCAGTTCTTC
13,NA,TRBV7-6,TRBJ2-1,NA,CASSRPGANEQFF,TGTGCCAGCAGCCGGCCAGGGGCCAATGAGCAGTTCTTC
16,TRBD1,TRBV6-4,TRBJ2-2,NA,CASASLGQGAGGELFF,TGTGCCAGCGCAAGTCTGGGACAGGGGGCAGGAGGGGAGCTGTTTTTT
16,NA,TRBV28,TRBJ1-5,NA,CASSPSQGRGNQPQHF,TGTGCCAGCAGTCCCTCCCAGGGGCGGGGCAATCAGCCCCAGCATTTT
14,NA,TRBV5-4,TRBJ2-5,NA,CASSLVGSQETQYF,TGTGCCAGCAGCTTGGTGGGCAGCCAAGAGACCCAGTACTTC
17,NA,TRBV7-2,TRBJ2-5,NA,CASSLDMSPGRPETQYF,TGTGCCAGCAGCTTAGATATGTCCCCAGGGCGTCCAGAGACCCAGTACTTC
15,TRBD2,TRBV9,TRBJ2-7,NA,CASSSGLAGPYEQYF,TGTGCCAGCAGCTCCGGACTAGCGGGGCCTTACGAGCAGTACTTC
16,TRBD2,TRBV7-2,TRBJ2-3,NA,CASSRRLAGLTDTQYF,TGTGCCAGCAGCCGTCGACTAGCGGGACTCACAGATACGCAGTATTTT
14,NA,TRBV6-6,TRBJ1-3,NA,CASTSRSSGNTIYF,TGTGCCAGCACAAGCCGGAGCTCTGGAAACACCATATATTTT
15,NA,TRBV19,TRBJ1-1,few,CASSIDGGMNTEAFF,TGTGCCAGTAGTATAGATGGGGGGATGAACACTGAAGCTTTCTTT
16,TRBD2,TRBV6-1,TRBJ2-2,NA,CASSDSGRIGTGELFF,TGTGCCAGCAGTGATAGCGGGAGGATCGGAACCGGGGAGCTGTTTTTT